This T cell receptor beta chain is from a study of blood T cell repertoires in COVID-19. Using immunoSEQ multiplex PCR, the repertoire was profiled, and TCRdb retains in-frame clones only, with some absent. The sample lists about 260,000 clones; around 86% were seen once. The V gene lost 11 bases and the J gene lost 10 bases, with 18 bases spanning the gap. CDR3 length equals 13 residues. The receptor was isolated from a man in his late teens or twenties with active or convalescent COVID-19. The sequencing input was peripheral blood. This chain uses TRBV12-3 or TRBV12-4 with TRBJ1-6, with D possibly being TRBD1 (5 bases). The CDR3, as DNA: TGTGCCGTCCTTCGGGGGGTTGGGTCACCCCTCCACTTT. The encoded protein is CAVLRGVGSPLHF.